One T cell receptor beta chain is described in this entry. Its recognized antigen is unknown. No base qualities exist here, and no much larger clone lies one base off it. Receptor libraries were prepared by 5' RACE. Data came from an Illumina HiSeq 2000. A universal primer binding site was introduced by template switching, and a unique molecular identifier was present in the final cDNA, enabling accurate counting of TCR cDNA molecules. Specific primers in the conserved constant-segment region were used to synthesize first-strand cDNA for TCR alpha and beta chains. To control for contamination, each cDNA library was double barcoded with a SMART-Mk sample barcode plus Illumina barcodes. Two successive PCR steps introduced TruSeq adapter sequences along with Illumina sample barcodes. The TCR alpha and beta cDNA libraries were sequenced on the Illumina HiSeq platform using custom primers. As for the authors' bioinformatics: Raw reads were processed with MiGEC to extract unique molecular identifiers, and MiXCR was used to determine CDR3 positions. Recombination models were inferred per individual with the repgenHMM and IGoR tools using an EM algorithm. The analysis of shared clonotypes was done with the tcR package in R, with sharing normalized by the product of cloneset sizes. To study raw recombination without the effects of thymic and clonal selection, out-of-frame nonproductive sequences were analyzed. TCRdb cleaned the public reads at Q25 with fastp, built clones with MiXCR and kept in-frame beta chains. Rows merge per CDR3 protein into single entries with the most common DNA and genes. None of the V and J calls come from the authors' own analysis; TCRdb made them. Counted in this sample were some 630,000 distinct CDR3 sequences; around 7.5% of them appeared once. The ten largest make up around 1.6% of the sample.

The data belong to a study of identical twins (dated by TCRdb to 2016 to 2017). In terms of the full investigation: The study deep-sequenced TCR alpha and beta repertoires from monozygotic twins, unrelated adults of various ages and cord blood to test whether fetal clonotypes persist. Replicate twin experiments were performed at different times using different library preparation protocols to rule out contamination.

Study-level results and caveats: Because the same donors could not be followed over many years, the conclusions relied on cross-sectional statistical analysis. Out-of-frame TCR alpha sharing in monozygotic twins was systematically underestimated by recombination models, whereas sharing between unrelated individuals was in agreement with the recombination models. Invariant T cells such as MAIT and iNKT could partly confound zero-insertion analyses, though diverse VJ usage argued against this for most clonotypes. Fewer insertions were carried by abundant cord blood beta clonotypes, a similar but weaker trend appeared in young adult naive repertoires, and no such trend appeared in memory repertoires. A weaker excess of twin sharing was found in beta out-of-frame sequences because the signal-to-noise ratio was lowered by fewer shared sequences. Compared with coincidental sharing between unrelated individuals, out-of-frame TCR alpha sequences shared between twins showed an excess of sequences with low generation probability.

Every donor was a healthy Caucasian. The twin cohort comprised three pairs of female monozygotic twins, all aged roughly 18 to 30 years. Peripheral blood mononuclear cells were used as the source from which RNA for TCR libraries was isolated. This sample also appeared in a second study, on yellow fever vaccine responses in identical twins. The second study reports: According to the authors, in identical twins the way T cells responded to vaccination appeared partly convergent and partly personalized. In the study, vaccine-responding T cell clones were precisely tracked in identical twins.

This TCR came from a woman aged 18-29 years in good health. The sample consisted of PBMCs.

The CDR3 region reads CASSLESMNEQFF. Read as DNA, the sequence is TGTGCCAGCTCCCTTGAAAGCATGAATGAGCAGTTCTTC. The V and J segments used are TRBV6-2 or TRBV6-3 and TRBJ2-1; no D gene can be assigned with confidence. The germline V gene gives CDR1 as MNHEY and CDR2 as SVGEGT. From cysteine to phenylalanine, the CDR3 is 13 amino acids long. Solely the CDR3 DNA is kept, with 39 bases framed from the first base. V is clipped by 8 bases and J by 7 bases, and the sequence between their germline boundaries is 15 bases long.